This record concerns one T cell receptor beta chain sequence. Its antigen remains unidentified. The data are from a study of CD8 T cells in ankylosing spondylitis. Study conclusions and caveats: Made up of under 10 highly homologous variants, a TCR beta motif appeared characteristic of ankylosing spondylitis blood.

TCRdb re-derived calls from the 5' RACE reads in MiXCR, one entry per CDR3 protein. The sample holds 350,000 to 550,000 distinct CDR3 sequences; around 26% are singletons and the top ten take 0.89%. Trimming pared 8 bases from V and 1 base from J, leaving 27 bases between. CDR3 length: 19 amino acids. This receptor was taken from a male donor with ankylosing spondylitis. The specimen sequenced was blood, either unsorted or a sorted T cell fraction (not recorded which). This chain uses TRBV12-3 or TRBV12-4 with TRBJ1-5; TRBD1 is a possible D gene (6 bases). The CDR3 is CASCRIYDPRTASNQPQHF. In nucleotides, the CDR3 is TGTGCCAGCTGCCGGATCTACGACCCCAGGACAGCGAGCAATCAGCCCCAGCATTTT.